What follows are 30 T cell receptor beta chains derived from one specimen sequenced in a study of tumor-infiltrating lymphocytes in primary liver carcinoma. The investigators made TCR beta cDNA from approximately 0.5 ug total RNA, using a constant-region primer. Amplification in three nested multiplex PCR rounds with slightly modified ARM-PCR gave rise to TCR beta libraries. The study ran its first two PCR rounds for about 11 cycles each, using TRBV1-TRBV30 forward primers and a C-beta reverse primer. One entry per CDR3 protein results from TCRdb running MiXCR on the multiplex PCR reads. The profile shows about 84,000 distinct CDR3 sequences, around 70% of them singletons. Unsorted bulk tissue, roughly 19-34 mg of it, served as the source for co-extraction of RNA and DNA. Sequencing was carried out using liver tumor tissue from sampling region 1. Stated subset: tumor region T1, superior pole. These receptor sequences come from a man aged 35 to 55 with primary liver carcinoma and hepatitis B virus infection.

This clonotype was counted at least ten times. V gene TRBV10-3 combines with J gene TRBJ1-1; no firm D call. CDR1 ENHRY and CDR2 SYGVKD come from the germline V gene. Trimming left V 2 bases short and J 7 bases short, with 8 bases between. The length of the CDR3 is 12 residues. CDR3 sequence: CAISEGRYEAFF. The DNA of the CDR3 is TGTGCCATCAGTGAGGGTCGGTATGAAGCTTTCTTT.

About this clonotype itself: Here the CDR3 omits its conserved ending phenylalanine or tryptophan, so a read error is the likely source. This chain joins TRBV12-3 or TRBV12-4 and TRBJ2-2, with D perhaps matching TRBD1 or TRBD2 (5 bases each). CDR3 length: 15 residues. V was pared by 1 base and J by 9 bases, with 15 bases between. CDR3 bases: TGTGCCAGCAGTTTAGGGGACGGGGTGTCCCGGGAGCTGTTTTAT. This translates into CASSLGDGVSRELFY.

The chain recombines TRBV11-2 with TRBJ2-3, with D perhaps TRBD2 (6 bases). Trimming stripped 11 bases from V and 15 bases from J, with 30 bases between. This CDR3 spans 14 amino acids. Germline CDR1 is SGHAT and CDR2 is FQNNGV. The CDR3 DNA reads TGTGCCGGAGGGGCACGGGACCCCGCAGATATGCACTATTTT. Amino acids: CAGGARDPADMHYF.

The chain has TRBV5-1 and TRBJ2-3; TRBD1 matches 7 bases. The germline V gene encodes CDR1 SGHRS and CDR2 YFSETQ. The CDR3 is 16 residues long. With V trimmed by 8 bases and J by 6 bases, 18 bases remained unmatched. As DNA, the CDR3 is TGCGCCAGTACGCCGCTCGGACAGGACCTCTACGATACGCAGTATTTT. It is translated as CASTPLGQDLYDTQYF. The full variable domain, with the rest looked up from reference TRBV5-1 and TRBJ2-3, is KAGVTQTPRYLIKTRGQQVTLSCSPISGHRSVSWYQQTPGQGLQFLFEYFSETQRNKGNFPGRFSGRQFSNSRSEMNVSTLELGDSALYLCASTPLGQDLYDTQYFGPGTRLTVL.

This sequence joins TRBV19 and TRBJ2-1; 7 nucleotides align to TRBD1. With 3 bases clipped from V and 5 bases from J, the junction kept 1 base outside the gene matches. Germline loops: CDR1 LNHDA, CDR2 SQIVND (reference sequence). The CDR3 has 13 residues. The DNA for the CDR3 is TGTGCCAGTAGTATCGACAGGGACAATGAGCAGTTCTTC. It is translated as CASSIDRDNEQFF.

The V gene is TRBV11-2, the J gene TRBJ1-1, with TRBD1 matching over 10 bases. The CDR3 is made up of 17 amino acids. Per germline, CDR1 SGHAT and CDR2 FQNNGV. V lost 11 bases, J lost 4 bases, and 19 bases stayed unmatched. The DNA for the CDR3 is TGTGCCTACAGCCGAATGGGGGGACAGGGGCTCGGCACTGAAGCTTTCTTT. The encoded protein is CAYSRMGGQGLGTEAFF.

A note on this clonotype: This may be a read error, as it is one base from a much larger clone. The chain uses TRBV6-5 and TRBJ2-1; tentatively, D is TRBD1 (5 bases). The length of the CDR3 is 14 residues. The ends were cut back, 11 bases at V and 6 bases at J, with 20 bases in the middle. The germline V gene has CDR1 MNHEY and CDR2 SVGAGI. Here the CDR3 DNA reads TGTGCCTGCAAACCGCTTGGACAATCCAATGAGCAGTTCTTC. It encodes CACKPLGQSNEQFF.

This chain connects TRBV10-2 to TRBJ2-1; the D gene is possibly TRBD2 (6 bases). V gave up 6 bases and J gave up 0 bases, with 18 bases separating them. The CDR3 is made up of 17 amino acids. In germline, CDR1 is WSHSY, CDR2 SAAADI. The CDR3 reads CASRLAGLVSSYNEQFF. DNA for the CDR3: TGCGCCAGCAGACTTGCGGGATTGGTGAGCTCCTACAATGAGCAGTTCTTC.

This clonotype turned up a few times. The junction departs from the called germline gene at one end, perhaps through a read error. The chain couples TRBV12-3 or TRBV12-4 to TRBJ2-3, with TRBD2 matching 10 bases. This CDR3 region has 15 residues. The CDR3, as DNA: TGTACCAGCAGCCGTCTAGCGGGAGGCACAGATACGCAGTATTTT. It codes for CTSSRLAGGTDTQYF.

Worth noting for this clonotype: The missing conserved phenylalanine or tryptophan at the end of this CDR3 makes a read error likely. This chain connects TRBV11-2 to TRBJ2-7, with 7 bases lining up with TRBD2. The germline V gene has CDR1 SGHAT and CDR2 FQNNGV. This CDR3 region has 15 residues. The CDR3 is CTSSFPGLGIHEQYL. CDR3 DNA sequence: TGTACCAGCAGCTTCCCTGGACTAGGGATCCACGAGCAGTACTTA.

Notes on this clonotype: The junction departs from germline at one end; a sequencing error may be responsible. The chain has TRBV29-1 and TRBJ2-2, with D possibly being TRBD1 (7 bases). The CDR3 contains 14 residues. Germline V gene lookup returns CDR1 SQVTM and CDR2 ANQGSEA. The DNA for the CDR3 is TGTAGGGCCGAGGCTCAGGGGGGTGCCGGGGAGCTGTTTTTT. It codes for CRAEAQGGAGELFF.

The V gene is TRBV7-9, the J gene TRBJ2-1; 7 nucleotides agree with TRBD2. CDR1 is SEHNR and CDR2 is FQNEAQ in the germline V gene (reference sequence). The ends lost 5 bases at V and 6 bases at J; junction bases unmatched: 10. This CDR3 spans 15 amino acids. The CDR3 loop is CASSPPGTGGNEQFF. CDR3 nucleotides: TGTGCCAGCAGCCCCCCGGGGACGGGGGGCAATGAGCAGTTCTTC.

A note on this clonotype: This could be a read error, since a much larger clone is one nucleotide away. The chain recombines TRBV7-9 with TRBJ2-7, with TRBD2 identical over 12 bases. The germline V gene has CDR1 SEHNR and CDR2 FQNEAQ (reference sequence). This CDR3 is built from 17 residues. CDR3 in DNA: TGTGCCAGCAGCAGTCTATGGACTAGCGGGGACTCCTACGAGCAGAACTTC. Protein: CASSSLWTSGDSYEQNF.

This clonotype has just one count. The junction departs from the called germline gene at one end, perhaps through a read error. The gene calls are TRBV11-3 and TRBJ2-1, with D hard to call. This CDR3 comprises 13 residues. Germline V lookup: CDR1 SGHNT, CDR2 YENEEA. The CDR3: CASSFASYNEQPF. The CDR3 nucleotides are TGTGCCAGCAGCTTTGCCAGCTACAATGAGCAGCCCTTC.

This clonotype appeared many times. The V gene is TRBV29-1, the J gene TRBJ2-3, with no clear D. Trimming took 0 bases from V and 0 from J, leaving 4 bases between them. The CDR3 consists of 13 residues. Looked up from germline, CDR1 is SQVTM and CDR2 is ANQGSEA. CDR3 DNA sequence: TGCAGCGTTGAAGAGGGCAGCACAGATACGCAGTATTTT. Its protein product is CSVEEGSTDTQYF.

With respect to this clonotype: As the CDR3 is not closed by the conserved phenylalanine or tryptophan, this likely results from a read error. This chain joins TRBV29-1 and TRBJ2-7; no reliable D call. CDR1 is SQVTM and CDR2 is ANQGSEA in the germline V gene. Trimming removed 4 bases at V and 6 bases at J, with 19 bases between. CDR3 length equals 14 residues. For the CDR3, the DNA is TGCAGCGTTGGGGGATCCCTTTCGAGCTGCGAGCAGTACTTA. Its protein product is CSVGGSLSSCEQYL.

By sample share, this clonotype is medium-sized. The chain couples TRBV11-2 to TRBJ2-2, with TRBD1 identical over 7 bases. The CDR3 is 16 residues long. The J segment lost 4 bases and the V segment lost 0 bases, leaving 5 bases of the junction unmatched. Germline CDR1 is SGHAT and CDR2 is FQNNGV. The CDR3 nucleotides are TGTGCCAGCAGCTTAGAACCGACAGGGATCACCGGGGAGCTGTTTTTT. Encoded protein: CASSLEPTGITGELFF.

This chain links TRBV30 with TRBJ2-7; D is possibly TRBD1 or TRBD2 (5 bases each). Germline V lookup: CDR1 GTSNPN, CDR2 SVGIG (reference sequence). The CDR3 has 13 amino acids. CDR3 sequence (DNA): TGTGTATGGTCCGGGACGCTTAATAACGAGCAGTACTTC. Protein: CVWSGTLNNEQYF. Filled out from reference TRBV30 and TRBJ2-7, the complete variable domain reads SQTIHQWPATLVQPVGSPLSLECTVEGTSNPNLYWYRQAAGRGLQLLFYSVGIGQISSEVPQNLSASRPQDRQFILSSKKLLLSDSGFYLCVWSGTLNNEQYFGPGTRLTVT.

As regards this clonotype: The junction differs from germline at one of its ends, possibly a read error. The V call is TRBV10-1, the J call TRBJ2-1; 8 bases fit TRBD1. The CDR3 has 15 amino acids. The germline V gene has CDR1 WNHNN and CDR2 SYGVQD (reference sequence). The DNA of the CDR3 is TGCGGCAGCAGTGAGCTCAGACAGGGGAACAATGAGCAGTTCTTC. This translates into CGSSELRQGNNEQFF.

The chain joins TRBV12-3 or TRBV12-4 to TRBJ1-5; D is uncertain. The CDR3 is made up of 15 amino acids. The ends were cut back, 5 bases at V and 4 bases at J, with 15 bases in the middle. The CDR3 DNA sequence: TGTGCCAGCAGTATAATGGGATCTGGTAATCAGCCCCAGCATTTT. Amino acid sequence: CASSIMGSGNQPQHF.

Of note for this clonotype: A clone one base away is much larger, so this may be a read error. The gene calls are TRBV7-9 and TRBJ1-5; D ambiguous. Trimming cost V 1 base and J 6 bases, with 4 bases left between them. From germline, CDR1 is SEHNR and CDR2 FQNEAQ (reference sequence). The CDR3 extends over 12 amino acids. The CDR3: CASSLGSQPQHF. CDR3 DNA: TGTGCCAGCAGCTTAGGGAGTCAGCCCCAGCATTTT. Drawing the rest from reference TRBV7-9 and TRBJ1-5, the complete variable domain is DTGVSQNPRHKITKRGQNVTFRCDPISEHNRLYWYRQTLGQGPEFLTYFQNEAQLEKSRLLSDRFSAERPKGSFSTLEIQRTEQGDSAMYLCASSLGSQPQHFGDGTRLSIL.

The chain recombines TRBV11-2 with TRBJ2-1; D is possibly TRBD2 (6 bases). The CDR3 length is 14 residues. The germline V and J ends were trimmed by 10 bases and 6 bases, with 19 bases remaining between them. Per the germline V gene, CDR1 is SGHAT and CDR2 is FQNNGV. The CDR3 protein is CAISAAGNRNEQFF. The DNA of the CDR3 is TGTGCCATTAGCGCAGCGGGCAATCGCAATGAGCAGTTCTTC. The full variable domain, with the rest looked up from reference TRBV11-2 and TRBJ2-1, is EAGVAQSPRYKIIEKRQSVAFWCNPISGHATLYWYQQILGQGPKLLIQFQNNGVVDDSQLPKDRFSAERLKGVDSTLKIQPAKLEDSAVYLCAISAAGNRNEQFFGPGTRLTVL.

The chain links TRBV30 to TRBJ1-4; D ambiguous. The V end lost 2 bases, the J end lost 4 bases, and 14 bases lay between the germline ends. The CDR3 runs 15 residues. Germline-derived CDR1 and CDR2 are GTSNPN and SVGIG (reference sequence). CDR3: CAWSILGSINEKLFF. CDR3 coding DNA: TGTGCCTGGAGTATCCTGGGTTCAATTAATGAAAAACTGTTTTTT.

The table lists this clonotype with a count of one. This rearrangement joins TRBV5-4 to TRBJ2-2; perhaps TRBD2 as D (5 bases). From germline, CDR1 is SGHNT and CDR2 YYREEE (reference sequence). The CDR3 is 16 amino acids. Trimming stripped 2 bases from V and 7 bases from J, with 18 bases between. For the CDR3, the DNA is TGTGCCAGCAGCTTACCAAGCGGTCTAGACAACGGGGAGCTGTTTTTT. Translated: CASSLPSGLDNGELFF.

A remark on this clonotype: One end of the junction varies from germline; a read error may be responsible. The chain combines TRBV11-2 with TRBJ2-7; D gene ambiguous. Germline values: CDR1 SGHAT, CDR2 FQNNGV. CDR3 length: 12 residues. The CDR3 DNA reads TGTGCCGGCAGCATAGGAGCCCACGAGCAGTACTTC. Amino acids: CAGSIGAHEQYF. Filled out from reference TRBV11-2 and TRBJ2-7, the complete variable domain reads EAGVAQSPRYKIIEKRQSVAFWCNPISGHATLYWYQQILGQGPKLLIQFQNNGVVDDSQLPKDRFSAERLKGVDSTLKIQPAKLEDSAVYLCAGSIGAHEQYFGPGTRLTVT.

The chain couples TRBV11-2 to TRBJ2-1; 7 nucleotides align to TRBD1. The CDR3 extends over 15 amino acids. CDR1 SGHAT and CDR2 FQNNGV come from the germline V gene. The V gene end was trimmed by 11 bases and the J gene end by 8 bases; junction bases not matched to a gene: 18. CDR3 sequence (DNA): TGTGCCGGCATACTAGGGGGCCTCCGGGGACATGAGCAGTTCTTC. It encodes CAGILGGLRGHEQFF.

This rearrangement joins TRBV7-8 to TRBJ2-1; 7 nucleotides align to TRBD2. V dropped 8 bases and J dropped 10; count of bases not matched to a gene: 17. This CDR3 contains 15 residues. Looked up from germline, CDR1 is SGHVS and CDR2 is FQNEAQ. In DNA, the CDR3 is TGTGCCAGCGGGCCTAGCGGTTCCCCTCTCGAGGAGCAGTTCTTC. Encoded protein: CASGPSGSPLEEQFF.

Notes on this clonotype: No conserved phenylalanine or tryptophan is present at the end of the CDR3, so a read error is the likely explanation. No DNA is shown, since the ends of the CDR3 on it are uncertain; the CDR3 is the one TCRdb lists. This chain connects TRBV6-1 to TRBJ2-5; the D segment call TRBD1 is taken from the table without a DNA check. The CDR3 is 13 amino acids in total, end residues counted. CDR1 and CDR2 from the germline V gene are MNHNS and SASEGT. Here the CDR3 reads CASSRQGVETQYL.

In the case of this clonotype: The final CDR3 position lacks the conserved phenylalanine or tryptophan, pointing to a likely read error. J is TRBJ2-2 and V is TRBV30; D perhaps matches TRBD2 (5 bases). Germline CDR1 is GTSNPN and CDR2 is SVGIG (reference sequence). The CDR3 contains 13 residues. The CDR3 loop reads CAGVSANIGELFY. CDR3 bases: TGTGCCGGGGTTAGCGCGAACATCGGGGAGCTGTTTTAT.

Concerning this clonotype: The CDR3 does not end in the conserved phenylalanine or tryptophan, so this is likely a read error. The chain uses TRBV6-1 and TRBJ2-7; 9 bases are a match to TRBD1. J lost 3 bases, V lost 1 base, and 4 bases had no gene match. The CDR3 extends over 15 amino acids. Germline assignment: CDR1 MNHNS and CDR2 SASEGT. CDR3 sequence: CASSEVPGQGYEQYL. The CDR3 bases are TGTGCCAGCAGTGAAGTGCCGGGACAGGGCTACGAGCAGTACCTC.